The sequence of this T cell receptor beta chain was determined in a study of T cells in localized non-small cell lung cancer (dated by TCRdb to 2019 to 2021). Notes on the research overall: Comparing tumors with uninvolved tumor-adjacent lungs, the study looked at the T cell repertoires of approximately 240 patients with early-stage NSCLC. The cohort consisted of approximately 240 treatment-naive NSCLC patients whose localized lung tumors had been resected. A mean age of around 66 years was recorded for the NSCLC patients, of whom roughly 130 were male and about a hundred were female.

The full study reports these points: The highest T cell clonality was observed in uninvolved tumor-adjacent lung, where clonality exceeded that of tumor, suggesting that antigenic responses were more focused in uninvolved tumor-adjacent lung. Of the top 100 tumor clones, a median of roughly 56 were detected in paired uninvolved adjacent lung; 28 were also among that lung's top 100. Because multi-region tumor sequencing was not done, intratumor heterogeneity could not be ruled out. Because the study design was exploratory, TCR variables were selected using unadjusted p-values without false-discovery rate correction. Higher blood T cell density associated with longer overall survival, while higher adjacent-lung clonality associated with shorter survival.

The germline V gene supplies CDR1 MNHEY and CDR2 SVGAGI. V is clipped by 5 bases and J by 13 bases, and the sequence between their germline boundaries is 23 bases long. The CDR3 runs 14 amino acids, cysteine and phenylalanine included. Just the 42-base CDR3 DNA is kept, in frame starting at base 1. With respect to this clone: Its specific antigen is unknown. Qualities for individual bases were not recorded, and no much larger clone is one base off.

TCR beta CDR3 regions were sequenced from DNA using the immunoSEQ Assay. The authors' pipeline ran thus. To compute T cell density, TCR beta template counts were normalized to usable DNA, which was estimated by amplifying housekeeping genes. Using the preseqR package, richness was estimated by extrapolating to 120,000 templates for tissue samples and 400,000 templates for PBMC samples. Clonality was calculated as one minus Pielou's evenness. Tissue-enriched TCRs were identified through differential abundance testing performed on productive amino-acid clonotypes, with a minimum total count of 5 and an alpha of 0.1. The Jaccard Index and the Morisita Overlap Index were used to measure how much the repertoires overlapped between compartments. TCR beta CDR3s were clustered by GLIPH together with public tetramer-defined viral CDR3s, and at least three viral sequences plus V-gene enrichment were required for viral motifs. Entries here come from immuneACCESS through TCRdb and include only in-frame sequences with V and J called. Some clones fail to appear in such tables; in the studies checked, an unresolved V gene covers under half of the shortfall, and the cause of the remainder is unknown. V and J calls plus clone size are reproduced from that table; the DNA served to infer D and trimming. The table for this sample lists around 70,000 clones; less than 85% of them were counted only once. In total, the top ten clones hold 1.3% of the sample.

At diagnosis, peripheral blood, uninvolved tumor-adjacent lung and tumor were collected and were preserved as a mix of fresh-frozen and FFPE material. Blood samples were analyzed as peripheral blood mononuclear cells for TCR repertoire profiling. The V and J genes are TRBV6-5 and TRBJ2-5; TRBD2 is a possible D gene, resting on 6 matching bases. Specimen: peripheral blood, collected before any cancer treatment. The TCR comes from a female donor of 60 years or more with stage I lung adenocarcinoma. The nucleotide sequence reads as follows: TGTGCCAGCAGTCCCCGGGACTCTTCAGGGAGAAGGTACTTC. Translation gives CASSPRDSSGRRYF.